Shown below are 30 T cell receptor beta chains from a single sample sequenced in a study of CD8+ T cells in alopecia areata. Sequencing used cDNA as its template, made by extracting RNA and reverse transcribing it. Clones were sequenced by immunoSEQ multiplex PCR, and TCRdb holds only the in-frame ones, with some missing. The data show 200,000 to 250,000 clones, around 62% seen once. Sequences were derived from CD4+ T cells sorted from blood, sampled at week 0. All receptors come from a human donor with alopecia areata.

The sample holds a few counts of this clone. At the DNA level, this CDR3 is encoded by other sequences in the same sample as well. This chain uses TRBV15 with TRBJ1-5; D gene ambiguous. From germline, CDR1 is LNHNV and CDR2 YYDKDF (reference sequence). V lost 1 base and J 5 bases, leaving 3 bases between the germline ends. The CDR3 has 12 amino acids. The CDR3: CATSRVDQPQHF. CDR3 DNA sequence: TGTGCCACCAGCAGAGTAGATCAGCCCCAGCATTTT.

The J gene is TRBJ2-7, the V gene TRBV5-1, with D perhaps matching TRBD1 or TRBD2 (6 bases each). The CDR3 extends over 14 amino acids. Deletions cut 4 bases from V and 5 bases from J, with 16 bases between. The V gene's germline CDR1 is SGHRS and CDR2 YFSETQ. The CDR3 region is CASSLEGRGHEQYF. CDR3 nucleotides: TGCGCCAGCAGCCTGGAGGGCAGGGGCCACGAGCAGTACTTC.

There are a few counts of this clone. CDR3 region: CASSLTGGSYNEQFF. The CDR3 coding sequence is TGTGCCAGCAGTCTAACAGGGGGCTCCTACAATGAGCAGTTCTTC. V is TRBV14 and J is TRBJ2-1, with 8 bases identical to TRBD1. This CDR3 has 15 amino acids. Trimming took 6 bases from V and 0 from J; bases not matched to a gene: 4. Germline CDR1 SGHDN, CDR2 FVKESK.

The rearrangement joins TRBV30 to TRBJ1-4; 10 nucleotides agree with TRBD1. After removal of 3 bases from V and 8 bases from J, the junction contained 9 bases not matched to a gene. The CDR3 runs to 15 residues. The germline gives CDR1 GTSNPN, CDR2 SVGIG (reference sequence). The CDR3 here is CAWSGGTGVGEKLFF. CDR3 coding DNA: TGTGCCTGGAGCGGGGGGACAGGGGTTGGAGAAAAACTGTTTTTT. Using reference TRBV30 and TRBJ1-4 for the parts outside the CDR3, the full variable domain is SQTIHQWPATLVQPVGSPLSLECTVEGTSNPNLYWYRQAAGRGLQLLFYSVGIGQISSEVPQNLSASRPQDRQFILSSKKLLLSDSGFYLCAWSGGTGVGEKLFFGSGTQLSVL.

The rearrangement uses TRBV5-1 and TRBJ1-1; D is unclear. Trimming cost V 5 bases and J 0 bases, with 8 bases left between them. CDR1 is SGHRS and CDR2 is YFSETQ in the germline V gene. CDR3 length: 13 amino acids. CDR3 region: CASRQVVNTEAFF. The CDR3 region has the DNA TGCGCCAGCAGGCAGGTGGTGAACACTGAAGCTTTCTTT. The full variable domain, completed using reference TRBV5-1 and TRBJ1-1, is KAGVTQTPRYLIKTRGQQVTLSCSPISGHRSVSWYQQTPGQGLQFLFEYFSETQRNKGNFPGRFSGRQFSNSRSEMNVSTLELGDSALYLCASRQVVNTEAFFGQGTRLTVV.

The J gene is TRBJ2-6, the V gene TRBV7-9; D is uncertain. Trimming removed 2 bases at V and 3 bases at J, with 11 bases between. CDR1 is SEHNR, CDR2 FQNEAQ, per germline (reference sequence). The CDR3 contains 16 residues. CDR3 sequence: CASSLLGLGGANVLTF. In DNA, the CDR3 is TGTGCCAGCAGCTTACTAGGGCTGGGTGGGGCCAACGTCCTGACTTTC.

This clone was seen only a few times. The V and J genes are TRBV19 and TRBJ1-1; D is undetermined. Trimming cost V 5 bases and J 4 bases, with 11 bases left between them. Germline CDR1 LNHDA, CDR2 SQIVND (reference sequence). This CDR3 has 13 amino acids. CDR3 in DNA: TGTGCCAGTAGTTTCCAGATACTCACTGAAGCTTTCTTT. Translation: CASSFQILTEAFF.

The chain links TRBV5-4 to TRBJ2-7; D is unresolved. CDR1 and CDR2 from the germline V gene are SGHNT and YYREEE (reference sequence). This CDR3 has 13 amino acids. The ends were cut back, 1 base at V and 0 bases at J, with 5 bases in the middle. DNA for the CDR3: TGTGCCAGCAGCTTGCCGGCCTCCTACGAGCAGTACTTC. Its protein product is CASSLPASYEQYF.

There are a few counts of this clone. The chain carries TRBV5-1 and TRBJ1-3, with TRBD1 matching 11 bases. Germline V gene data show CDR1 as SGHRS and CDR2 as YFSETQ. The CDR3 is 17 residues long. Unmatched junction bases numbered 8, after V lost 5 bases and J lost 1 base. CDR3 amino acids: CASRLRTGGRSGNTIYF. CDR3 coding DNA: TGCGCCAGCAGGCTCCGGACAGGGGGCAGGTCTGGAAACACCATATATTTT. Full variable domain (rest looked up from reference TRBV5-1 and TRBJ1-3): KAGVTQTPRYLIKTRGQQVTLSCSPISGHRSVSWYQQTPGQGLQFLFEYFSETQRNKGNFPGRFSGRQFSNSRSEMNVSTLELGDSALYLCASRLRTGGRSGNTIYFGEGSWLTVV.

The chain is built from TRBV5-1 and TRBJ2-7; 7 nucleotides match TRBD1. This CDR3 is built from 16 residues. Germline trimming cut 0 bases from V and 0 bases from J; bases unmatched to any gene: 6. Germline V gene data show CDR1 as SGHRS and CDR2 as YFSETQ. CDR3 loop: CASSLATGEFSYEQYF. The DNA of the CDR3 is TGCGCCAGCAGCTTGGCTACAGGGGAATTCTCCTACGAGCAGTACTTC.

V usage is TRBV29-1 and J usage is TRBJ1-2; D is uncertain. This CDR3 contains 13 residues. Germline V CDR1 and CDR2: SQVTM, ANQGSEA. Between the trimmed V and J ends, which lost 1 base and 4 bases, there was a span of 10 bases. In DNA form, the CDR3 reads TGCAGCGTTGAAGGCGAGGCAAGCTATGGCTACACCTTC. Amino acids: CSVEGEASYGYTF.

The chain recombines TRBV11-2 with TRBJ2-7; D ambiguous. Germline V gives CDR1 SGHAT, CDR2 FQNNGV. The CDR3 runs to 14 residues. Trimming took 4 bases from V and 2 from J, leaving 12 bases between them. CDR3 in DNA: TGTGCCAGCAGCTCATTCGGGCGTCCCTACGAGCAGTACTTC. Its translation: CASSSFGRPYEQYF.

The chain employs TRBV9 and TRBJ1-6; D is ambiguous. Germline V gene data show CDR1 as SGDLS and CDR2 as YYNGEE. Between the trimmed V and J ends, which lost 4 bases and 6 bases, there was a span of 8 bases. The CDR3 contains 13 residues. The CDR3 coding sequence is TGTGCCAGCAGCCCCCGAGCTAATTCACCCCTCCACTTT. It codes for CASSPRANSPLHF.

A word on this clone: A junction boundary mismatches the germline segment, possibly from a read error. The chain carries TRBV7-7 and TRBJ2-3; tentative D call: TRBD1 (5 bases). The CDR3 consists of 13 residues. CDR1 and CDR2 from the germline V gene are SSHAT and FNYEAQ (reference sequence). CDR3 in DNA: TGTGCTAGCAGCCCAGGGTATACAGATACGCAGTATTTT. This translates into CASSPGYTDTQYF. The variable domain in full, with the rest retrieved from reference TRBV7-7 and TRBJ2-3, is GAGVSQSPRYKVTKRGQDVTLRCDPISSHATLYWYQQALGQGPEFLTYFNYEAQPDKSGLPSDRFSAERPEGSISTLTIQRTEQRDSAMYRCASSPGYTDTQYFGPGTRLTVL.

Note on this clone: The sample has other DNA sequences that encode this CDR3 too. The chain combines TRBV29-1 with TRBJ1-1; D uncertain. Trimming removed 4 bases from V and 1 base from J, with 7 bases in between. This CDR3 comprises 12 residues. The germline gives CDR1 SQVTM, CDR2 ANQGSEA. The CDR3 sequence is CSVGRENTEAFF. The DNA of the CDR3 is TGCAGCGTTGGGAGAGAGAACACTGAAGCTTTCTTT.

This sequence joins TRBV7-9 and TRBJ2-1; the match to TRBD2 covers 11 bases. Germline V gene sequence: CDR1 SEHNR, CDR2 FQNEAQ (reference sequence). Trimming cost V 5 bases and J 7 bases; bases outside gene matches: 7. This CDR3 is 15 amino acids long. CDR3 in DNA: TGTGCCAGCAGCCCGGGACTAGCGGAGTTGAATGAGCAGTTCTTC. Translation: CASSPGLAELNEQFF.

V and J are TRBV2 and TRBJ1-3; D is perhaps TRBD1 (5 bases). Germline V CDR1 and CDR2: SNHLY, FYNNEI. This CDR3 has 14 residues. V lost 6 bases and J 0 bases, leaving 9 bases between the germline ends. The CDR3 region is CASRDGHSGNTIYF. In DNA form, the CDR3 reads TGTGCCAGCAGGGATGGACACTCTGGAAACACCATATATTTT. Full variable domain (rest looked up from reference TRBV2 and TRBJ1-3): EPEVTQTPSHQVTQMGQEVILRCVPISNHLYFYWYRQILGQKVEFLVSFYNNEISEKSEIFDDQFSVERPDGSNFTLKIRSTKLEDSAMYFCASRDGHSGNTIYFGEGSWLTVV.

The chain recombines TRBV7-9 with TRBJ2-1, with D hard to call. The CDR3 covers 12 residues. V was pared by 2 bases and J by 7 bases, with 6 bases between. Germline lookup yields CDR1 SEHNR and CDR2 FQNEAQ (reference sequence). The CDR3 is CASSLSGNEQFF. The CDR3, as DNA: TGTGCCAGCAGCTTAAGTGGGAATGAGCAGTTCTTC.

The CDR3: CASSGVRSGANVLTF. As DNA, the CDR3 is TGTGCCAGCAGTGGGGTGCGCTCTGGGGCCAACGTCCTGACTTTC. The V call is TRBV6-1, the J call TRBJ2-6; no clear D gene. With 4 bases removed from V and 0 bases from J, the gap between germline ends came to 7 bases. This CDR3 has 15 residues. Germline values: CDR1 MNHNS, CDR2 SASEGT.

The chain uses TRBV29-1 and TRBJ2-7; tentatively, D is TRBD2 (5 bases). The CDR3 length is 13 residues. In germline, CDR1 is SQVTM, CDR2 ANQGSEA. The V and J ends lost 6 bases and 3 bases respectively, with 15 bases between them. CDR3 sequence (DNA): TGCAGCGTGACACCCGGAGGCAGCTACGAGCAGTACTTC. Translated, it gives CSVTPGGSYEQYF.

This chain uses TRBV7-9 with TRBJ2-7; D remains unclear. CDR1 is SEHNR and CDR2 is FQNEAQ in the germline V gene (reference sequence). Trimming took off 7 bases at V and 5 bases at J, with 15 bases between the two ends. CDR3 size: 13 residues. The CDR3 nucleotides read TGTGCCAGCACCCAGTGGAGAGAGGACGAGCAGTACTTC. As protein: CASTQWREDEQYF.

V and J are TRBV14 and TRBJ2-2; 8 positions match TRBD2. Trimming at V came to 3 bases and at J to 0 bases, leaving 9 bases not matched to a gene. The CDR3 totals 18 residues. The germline CDR1 and CDR2 sequences are SGHDN and FVKESK. CDR3 sequence reads: CASSHGHPGLANTGELFF. The DNA of the CDR3 is TGTGCCAGCAGCCATGGACATCCGGGACTAGCGAACACCGGGGAGCTGTTTTTT.

The gene calls are TRBV25-1 and TRBJ2-2, with no clear D. V gave up 4 bases and J gave up 7 bases, with 16 bases separating them. The CDR3 covers 15 residues. Germline CDR1 and CDR2: MGHDK and SYGVNS. CDR3 in DNA: TGTGCCAGCAGTGTCCGGACCGGCAAGATCGGGGAGCTGTTTTTT. Translation gives CASSVRTGKIGELFF.

The chain recombines TRBV30 with TRBJ2-1; 11 bases align to TRBD2. Germline V CDR1 and CDR2: GTSNPN, SVGIG (reference sequence). This CDR3 region has 15 residues. The trim removed 1 base at V and 3 bases at J, leaving 2 bases unmatched. The CDR3 is CAWSEGTSGYNEQFF. The CDR3 coding sequence is TGTGCCTGGAGTGAGGGGACTAGCGGCTACAATGAGCAGTTCTTC.

This chain uses TRBV30 with TRBJ2-5; no reliable D call. V dropped 0 bases and J dropped 1 base, with 6 bases sitting between them. The germline gives CDR1 GTSNPN, CDR2 SVGIG (reference sequence). This CDR3 has 13 amino acids. CDR3 nucleotides: TGTGCCTGGAGTGTACGTTTCCAAGAGACCCAGTACTTC. This sequence encodes CAWSVRFQETQYF.

This chain links TRBV4-2 with TRBJ2-2; 8 bases match TRBD1. This CDR3 region has 15 residues. V lost 3 bases, J lost 1 base, and 1 base stayed unmatched. Germline CDR1 is LGHNA and CDR2 is YNFKEQ. The CDR3 bases are TGTGCCAGCAGCCAGGGGACAGGGAACACCGGGGAGCTGTTTTTT. Translating gives CASSQGTGNTGELFF.

The chain couples TRBV30 to TRBJ2-7; TRBD1 aligns across 7 bases. Germline V lookup: CDR1 GTSNPN, CDR2 SVGIG (reference sequence). The J segment lost 2 bases and the V segment lost 4 bases, leaving 17 bases of the junction unmatched. This CDR3 spans 17 amino acids. The CDR3 protein is CAWISNLTGSIAYEQYF. CDR3 in DNA: TGTGCCTGGATCTCGAACCTGACAGGGTCCATCGCCTACGAGCAGTACTTC.

The rearrangement joins TRBV6-6 to TRBJ2-7; 9 bases match TRBD1. The trim removed 6 bases at V and 1 base at J, leaving 10 bases unmatched. Per the germline V gene, CDR1 is MNHNY and CDR2 is SVGAGI (reference sequence). The CDR3 has 16 amino acids. The CDR3 bases are TGTGCCAGCAGATCCGCAAGAGGGACAGGGTCCTACGAGCAGTACTTC. It specifies CASRSARGTGSYEQYF.

The V gene is TRBV7-9, the J gene TRBJ1-1, with 8 bases aligning to TRBD1. Germline V gene sequence: CDR1 SEHNR, CDR2 FQNEAQ (reference sequence). V lost 4 bases and J lost 7; bases outside the gene matches: 8. CDR3 length: 14 residues. CDR3 sequence (DNA): TGTGCCAGCAGCTCCAGACAGGGGTGGAATGAAGCTTTCTTT. Translated: CASSSRQGWNEAFF.

This sequence joins TRBV5-4 and TRBJ2-1; 11 bases map to TRBD2. Germline CDR1 reads SGHNT; CDR2 reads YYREEE (reference sequence). The trim removed 2 bases at V and 6 bases at J, leaving 4 bases unmatched. The CDR3 covers 15 residues. This CDR3 is CASSFFLAGGNEQFF. The DNA for the CDR3 is TGTGCCAGCAGCTTTTTTCTAGCGGGAGGCAATGAGCAGTTCTTC.